This T cell receptor (beta chain) was sequenced for a study of blood T cells in healthy people across ages. Study-wide results and limits: Older individuals had lower TCR beta diversity per million T cells (the decline was roughly linear). It was the long-lived donors that had more naive CD4+ cells and higher diversity than aged donors.

The authors ran a second PCR of 7 to 11 cycles using a sample-barcoded 5' primer and a J-beta primer mix. Each CDR3 protein gets one entry after TCRdb re-called the 5' RACE reads with MiXCR. The sample contains about 1.5 million distinct CDR3 sequences, 42% of which appear only once. The CDR3 spans 17 residues. Trimming at V came to 0 bases and at J to 3 bases, leaving 6 bases not matched to a gene. Germline V CDR1 and CDR2: SGHRS, YFSETQ. Note on this clonotype: The target antigen is unknown.

Donor samples were obtained from healthy Caucasian individuals from Russia, aged about 6 to 95. Every sample gave at least 5.5 micrograms of total RNA when it was extracted. The sequencing input was blood. The sequence derives from a woman aged 18-29 years in good health. The genes are TRBV5-1 and TRBJ2-5, with 12 nucleotides matching TRBD2. CDR3 nucleotides: TGCGCCAGCAGCTTGGCCCCCCTAGCGGGGGGGAAAGAGACCCAGTACTTC. It specifies CASSLAPLAGGKETQYF.